The clone carrying this TCR beta chain occurred a few times. What it binds is not known. The data were obtained in a study of cytomegalovirus exposure and HLA in healthy donors. This CDR3 is built from 15 residues. The germline gives CDR1 MGHRA, CDR2 YSYEKL. Between the trimmed V and J ends, which lost 0 bases and 8 bases, there was a span of 13 bases. The PCR contained 60 Vbeta and 13 Jbeta primers. Libraries were prepared by immunoSEQ multiplex PCR; TCRdb keeps only in-frame clonotypes and omits some of them. This sample yields around 140,000 clones, of which approximately 82% are seen a single time; 9% to 10% belongs to the top ten. Study-level points and caveats: TCR beta chain V- and J-gene trimming was linked, in a later analysis, to a missense variant in DCLRE1C. At a 0.05 false discovery rate, a later analysis found some 18,000 TCR beta sequences to be associated with HLA alleles. Within a later analysis, the majority of CMV-associated TCR beta chains appeared HLA-restricted.

The genes are TRBV4-1 and TRBJ1-4; the D gene is possibly TRBD1 (6 bases). Sequenced: PBMCs. The sequence came from a woman aged 55 to 70 in good health and CMV-seropositive. CDR3 bases: TGCGCCAGCAGCCAAGATCAGGGGCTGAGGGAAAAACTGTTTTTT. It yields the protein CASSQDQGLREKLFF.